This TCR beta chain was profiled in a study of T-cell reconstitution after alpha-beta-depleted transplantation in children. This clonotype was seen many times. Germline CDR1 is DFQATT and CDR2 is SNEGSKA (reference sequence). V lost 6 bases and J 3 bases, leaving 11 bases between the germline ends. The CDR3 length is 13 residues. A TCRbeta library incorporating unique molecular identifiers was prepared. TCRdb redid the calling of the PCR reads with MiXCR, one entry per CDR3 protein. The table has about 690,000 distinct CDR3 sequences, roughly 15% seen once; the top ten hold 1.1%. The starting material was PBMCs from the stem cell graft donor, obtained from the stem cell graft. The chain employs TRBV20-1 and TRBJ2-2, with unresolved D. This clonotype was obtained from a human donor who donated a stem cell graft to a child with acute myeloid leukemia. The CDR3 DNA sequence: TGCAGTGCCGTCTACACTTACACCGGGGAGCTGTTTTTT. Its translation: CSAVYTYTGELFF.